This T cell receptor (beta chain) was sequenced during a study of blood T cell repertoires in COVID-19. About the research overall: The origin of the acute and convalescent COVID-19 samples was the United States, Italy and Spain. From T cells, B-cell-depleted T cells, or PBMCs came the material, which was cDNA or gDNA.

CDR1 is SNHLY and CDR2 is FYNNEI in the germline V gene. Trimming took off 4 bases at V and 6 bases at J, with 14 bases between the two ends. The CDR3 spans 14 residues. This clone has a single count. Authors' analysis steps: Nucleated cell number was recorded as an estimate derived from reference gene primer amplification. Measured with immunoSEQ multiplex PCR; TCRdb has only the in-frame clones, and not every one. That table furnishes V, J and clone size, whereas the DNA furnished D and trimming. The sample has over 100,000 clones, 70% to 90% seen once. The sample was peripheral blood. The sequence was collected from a man aged 50-59 years with active COVID-19. This chain joins TRBV2 and TRBJ2-3, with a weak D call TRBD1 (6 bases). CDR3: CASSGNLQGDTQYF. The CDR3 nucleotides read TGTGCCAGCAGTGGGAATCTCCAGGGGGATACGCAGTATTTT.